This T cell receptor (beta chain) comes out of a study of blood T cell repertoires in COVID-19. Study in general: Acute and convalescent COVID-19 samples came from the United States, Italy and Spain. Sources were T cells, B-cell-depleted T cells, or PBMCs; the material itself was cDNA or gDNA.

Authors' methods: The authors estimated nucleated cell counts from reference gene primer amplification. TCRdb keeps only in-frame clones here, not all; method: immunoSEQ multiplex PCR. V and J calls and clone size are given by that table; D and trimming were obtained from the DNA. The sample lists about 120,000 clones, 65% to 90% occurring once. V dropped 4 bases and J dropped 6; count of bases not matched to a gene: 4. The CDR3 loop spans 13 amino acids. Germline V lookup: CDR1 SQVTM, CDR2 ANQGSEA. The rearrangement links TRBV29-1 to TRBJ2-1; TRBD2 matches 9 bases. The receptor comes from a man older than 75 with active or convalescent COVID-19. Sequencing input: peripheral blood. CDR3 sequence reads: CSVASGDVNEQFF. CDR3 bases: TGCAGCGTTGCTAGCGGGGACGTCAATGAGCAGTTCTTC.